The 32 T cell receptor beta chains presented below share a single source sample, sequenced in a study of breast tumors, draining lymph nodes, adjacent tissues. Axillary draining lymph nodes of breast cancer patients supplied the node samples. Each CDR3 protein gets one entry after TCRdb re-called the multiplex PCR reads with MiXCR. Of roughly 130,000 distinct CDR3 sequences in the sample, roughly 21% were seen once. The sample was axillary lymph node tissue. These TCRs come from a female donor with breast cancer. Some clones in this sample may be carry-over from other donors' samples.

The chain recombines TRBV28 with TRBJ2-3; TRBD2 aligns across 7 bases. Trimming removed 6 bases from V and 2 bases from J; junction bases left unmatched: 8. CDR1 and CDR2 from the germline V gene are MDHEN and SYDVKM. There are 15 residues in the CDR3. In DNA form, the CDR3 reads TGTGCCAGCAGGATCGGGGGGTTTCACACAGATACGCAGTATTTT. Translation gives CASRIGGFHTDTQYF. The whole variable domain, filled in from reference TRBV28 and TRBJ2-3, reads DVKVTQSSRYLVKRTGEKVFLECVQDMDHENMFWYRQDPGLGLRLIYFSYDVKMKEKGDIPEGYSVSREKKERFSLILESASTNQTSMYLCASRIGGFHTDTQYFGPGTRLTVL.

In nucleotides, the CDR3 is TGTGCCAGCAGTCCTCGGGGAGGAGCCAAAAACATTCAGTACTTC. Its protein product is CASSPRGGAKNIQYF. The rearrangement links TRBV12-3 or TRBV12-4 to TRBJ2-4, with D possibly being TRBD2 (6 bases). The CDR3 spans 15 residues. Trimming took off 5 bases at V and 0 bases at J, with 11 bases between the two ends.

This clonotype has a count of ten or more. The rearrangement links TRBV3-1 to TRBJ2-7; perhaps TRBD1 as D (5 bases). The CDR3 is 13 amino acids. V lost 4 bases and J lost 2, with 9 bases in between. Per the germline V gene, CDR1 is LGHDT and CDR2 is YNNKEL (reference sequence). The CDR3 bases are TGTGCCAGCAGCCGGGGCCAAACCTACGAGCAGTACTTC. Amino acids: CASSRGQTYEQYF.

At least ten counts were recorded for this clonotype. The chain recombines TRBV7-3 with TRBJ2-1, with TRBD2 identical over 9 bases. V was clipped by 4 bases and J by 6 bases; unmatched bases: 4. This CDR3 is 14 amino acids long. The germline V gene encodes CDR1 SGHTA and CDR2 FQGTGA. The CDR3 DNA sequence: TGTGCCAGCAGCTCAACGGGACTAGCCAATGAGCAGTTCTTC. Translating gives CASSSTGLANEQFF.

This clonotype appeared many times. DNA of the CDR3: TGCAGTGCGTTAGCCAAAAACATTCAGTACTTC. This codes for CSALAKNIQYF. The chain couples TRBV20-1 to TRBJ2-4; no clear D gene. The V gene lost 6 bases and the J gene lost 0 bases, with 3 bases spanning the gap. The V gene's germline CDR1 is DFQATT and CDR2 SNEGSKA (reference sequence). CDR3 length: 11 amino acids.

The table lists this clonotype with a few counts. V usage is TRBV9 and J usage is TRBJ2-1, with D perhaps TRBD2 (6 bases). The V end lost 0 bases, the J end lost 0 bases, and 13 bases lay between the germline ends. The CDR3 has 17 amino acids. The germline gives CDR1 SGDLS, CDR2 YYNGEE. CDR3 region: CASSVGGGALSYNEQFF. The CDR3 coding sequence is TGTGCCAGCAGCGTAGGAGGAGGGGCACTCTCCTACAATGAGCAGTTCTTC.

This clonotype has ten or more counts. V gene TRBV5-5 combines with J gene TRBJ2-5; 13 nucleotides match TRBD2. The CDR3 loop spans 16 amino acids. Per the germline V gene, CDR1 is SGHKS and CDR2 is YYEKEE (reference sequence). Trimming cost V 0 bases and J 5 bases; bases outside gene matches: 4. The CDR3 DNA is TGTGCCAGCAGCTTGGGCGGACTAGCGGGGGTGGAGACCCAGTACTTC. It yields the protein CASSLGGLAGVETQYF.

This clonotype was detected many times. The genes are TRBV7-8 and TRBJ2-5; 14 nucleotides match TRBD2. Trimming took 5 bases from V and 1 from J; bases not matched to a gene: 12. Looked up from germline, CDR1 is SGHVS and CDR2 is FQNEAQ. The CDR3 runs to 19 residues. The CDR3 loop is CASSPLGLAGGRSQETQYF. As DNA, the CDR3 is TGTGCCAGCAGCCCCCTCGGACTAGCGGGGGGCCGCTCCCAAGAGACCCAGTACTTC.

This clonotype was detected ten times or more. The V call is TRBV20-1, the J call TRBJ2-7; weak D call: TRBD2 (6 bases). CDR3 length: 14 amino acids. The V end lost 5 bases, the J end lost 5 bases, and 19 bases lay between the germline ends. Germline loops: CDR1 DFQATT, CDR2 SNEGSKA (reference sequence). CDR3 loop: CSARRPAGVDEQYF. In DNA, the CDR3 is TGCAGTGCTCGGAGGCCAGCGGGTGTAGACGAGCAGTACTTC.

In this sample, this clonotype turned up many times. The rearrangement uses TRBV6-2 or TRBV6-3 and TRBJ2-1; TRBD1 agrees at 7 bases. Germline loops: CDR1 MNHEY, CDR2 SVGEGT. The CDR3 totals 14 residues. The V and J ends lost 11 bases and 5 bases, in that order; junction bases with no gene match: 12. The CDR3 sequence is CAGHRGAPDNEQFF. The CDR3 bases are TGTGCCGGCCACAGGGGCGCACCAGACAATGAGCAGTTCTTC.

In the case of this clonotype: It is unclear where the CDR3 begins or ends on the DNA, so no DNA is shown, and the CDR3 is as TCRdb lists it. This chain uses TRBV28 with TRBJ1-6. Including both end residues, the CDR3 is 15 amino acids long. The germline CDR1 and CDR2 sequences are MDHEN and SYDVKM. The CDR3 region is CASSLFGSGNSPHHF.

The CDR3 sequence is CASSPTDPSRGNTIYF. DNA of the CDR3: TGTGCCAGCAGCCCCACCGACCCCTCGCGTGGGAACACCATATATTTT. This rearrangement joins TRBV7-2 to TRBJ1-3; the D is unclear. V was clipped by 5 bases and J by 7 bases, with 21 bases between them. This CDR3 comprises 16 residues. Germline CDR1 SGHTA, CDR2 FQGNSA.

This clonotype was detected many times. The chain is built from TRBV19 and TRBJ2-5, with D perhaps TRBD2 (5 bases). V was pared by 3 bases and J by 4 bases, with 15 bases between. This CDR3 spans 15 amino acids. The germline CDR1 and CDR2 sequences are LNHDA and SQIVND (reference sequence). Written as DNA, the CDR3 is TGTGCCAGTAGTATTGGTGCCGGGGTTGGAGAGACCCAGTACTTC. Protein product: CASSIGAGVGETQYF.

This clonotype showed up many times. The CDR3 loop reads CASSLVGTSGRASTDTQYF. DNA for the CDR3: TGCGCCAGCAGCTTGGTAGGGACTAGCGGGAGGGCCAGCACAGATACGCAGTATTTT. The genes are TRBV5-1 and TRBJ2-3; 16 nucleotides line up with TRBD2. Germline V gives CDR1 SGHRS, CDR2 YFSETQ. V was clipped by 0 bases and J by 0 bases; unmatched bases: 4. CDR3 length equals 19 residues.

This clonotype was seen many times. The chain uses TRBV28 and TRBJ2-7; TRBD1 matches 10 bases. The CDR3 covers 13 residues. The germline V gene encodes CDR1 MDHEN and CDR2 SYDVKM. Losses at the gene ends were 6 bases for V and 9 bases for J; bases not matched to a gene: 8. CDR3 nucleotides: TGTGCCAGCAGCCTTGGACAGGGGGATGTGCAGTACTTC. This translates into CASSLGQGDVQYF.

This clonotype was observed many times. The V call is TRBV20-1, the J call TRBJ1-6; the match to TRBD1 covers 7 bases. The CDR3 is 15 residues long. J lost 7 bases, V lost 0 bases, and 6 bases had no gene match. Per germline, CDR1 DFQATT and CDR2 SNEGSKA (reference sequence). The CDR3 sequence is CSARDRTGNNSPLHF. CDR3 in DNA: TGCAGTGCTAGAGATCGGACAGGCAACAATTCACCCCTCCACTTT.

This clonotype showed up many times. V and J are TRBV30 and TRBJ2-7; 8 bases are shared with TRBD1. With 5 bases clipped from V and 6 bases from J, the junction kept 6 bases outside the gene matches. The germline gives CDR1 GTSNPN, CDR2 SVGIG (reference sequence). The CDR3 runs 12 residues. CDR3 in amino acids: CAWDRGQSEQYF. CDR3 DNA: TGTGCCTGGGACAGGGGTCAATCCGAGCAGTACTTC.

Turning to this clonotype: This may be a read error, as it is one base from a much larger clone. This chain connects TRBV7-9 to TRBJ2-5; unclear D gene. The V and J ends lost 2 bases and 7 bases respectively, with 11 bases between them. CDR1 is SEHNR and CDR2 is FQNEAQ in the germline V gene (reference sequence). The CDR3 loop spans 13 amino acids. The CDR3 DNA sequence: TGTGCCAGCAGCTTAACCTCTCTAGGGACCCAGTACTTC. Translating gives CASSLTSLGTQYF.

This clonotype was counted many times. The chain couples TRBV11-2 to TRBJ2-7; TRBD1 might be the D (5 bases). Trimming left V 1 base short and J 4 bases short, with 11 bases between. The germline V gene encodes CDR1 SGHAT and CDR2 FQNNGV. This CDR3 is 14 amino acids long. The CDR3 sequence is CASSLGQGRYEQYF. CDR3 in DNA: TGTGCCAGCAGCTTAGGCCAGGGTAGATACGAGCAGTACTTC.

This clonotype was observed at least ten times. This chain links TRBV5-1 with TRBJ2-6, with 13 bases identical to TRBD2. CDR3 length: 19 amino acids. The V and J ends lost 4 bases and 0 bases, in that order; junction bases with no gene match: 7. Per the germline V gene, CDR1 is SGHRS and CDR2 is YFSETQ. The CDR3 bases are TGCGCCAGCAGCCCGGGACTAGCGGGGTTCAGCTCTGGGGCCAACGTCCTGACTTTC. Amino acids: CASSPGLAGFSSGANVLTF.

The table lists this clonotype with many counts. The gene calls are TRBV20-1 and TRBJ1-6, with D tentatively TRBD1 (5 bases). V was clipped by 4 bases and J by 5 bases, with 12 bases between them. Germline CDR1 DFQATT, CDR2 SNEGSKA (reference sequence). This CDR3 is built from 14 residues. This CDR3 is CSATGVSNNSPLHF. The CDR3 DNA reads TGCAGTGCTACGGGGGTTAGTAATAATTCACCCCTCCACTTT.

This clonotype was recorded many times. The CDR3 bases are TGTGCCAGCAGTTTCGGGACAGACTATGGCTACACCTTC. It yields the protein CASSFGTDYGYTF. The chain has TRBV7-8 and TRBJ1-2; 7 bases match TRBD1. From germline, CDR1 is SGHVS and CDR2 FQNEAQ. The CDR3 has 13 amino acids. J lost 3 bases, V lost 6 bases, and 4 bases had no gene match.

This clonotype was picked up many times. This rearrangement joins TRBV5-5 to TRBJ2-1; D possibly corresponds to TRBD2 (6 bases). Trimming took off 6 bases at V and 6 bases at J, with 22 bases between the two ends. The germline gives CDR1 SGHKS, CDR2 YYEKEE (reference sequence). This CDR3 has 16 residues. CDR3 DNA sequence: TGTGCCAGCACCGAAGTCGGGACTCCGACGAGCAATGAGCAGTTCTTC. Protein sequence: CASTEVGTPTSNEQFF.

This clonotype was recorded at least ten times. CDR3 protein: CASMFGQAGNEKLFF. Written as DNA, the CDR3 is TGTGCCAGCATGTTTGGACAGGCGGGTAATGAAAAACTGTTTTTT. The chain combines TRBV2 with TRBJ1-4, with 7 bases that match TRBD1. CDR1 SNHLY and CDR2 FYNNEI come from the germline V gene. J gave up 4 bases and V 7 bases, and 9 bases lay outside the gene matches. The CDR3 runs 15 residues.

In this sample, this clonotype turned up many times. The genes are TRBV20-1 and TRBJ2-3; either TRBD1 or TRBD2 may fit D (5 bases each). Per the germline V gene, CDR1 is DFQATT and CDR2 is SNEGSKA (reference sequence). CDR3 size: 16 residues. With 2 bases removed from V and 2 bases from J, the gap between germline ends came to 17 bases. CDR3 in amino acids: CSARIYRDGTTDTQYF. Here the CDR3 DNA reads TGCAGTGCTAGAATTTACCGGGACGGGACCACAGATACGCAGTATTTT.

With regard to this clonotype: Mismatch with germline at one junction end may stem from a read error. This rearrangement joins TRBV6-6 to TRBJ1-1; no clear D. The CDR3 length is 13 residues. The germline V gene encodes CDR1 MNHNY and CDR2 SVGAGI (reference sequence). The CDR3 DNA follows: TGTGCCAGCAGTTACTCGCCCGGTTCTGAGGCTTTCTTT. As protein: CASSYSPGSEAFF.

The genes are TRBV12-3 or TRBV12-4 and TRBJ2-1, with D unclear. The germline V and J ends were trimmed by 0 bases and 7 bases, with 7 bases remaining between them. The CDR3 consists of 13 residues. In DNA form, the CDR3 reads TGTGCCAGCAGTTTAGCGTCGACGAATGAGCAGTTCTTC. Translating gives CASSLASTNEQFF.

This clonotype was counted many times. A junction end diverges from the germline sequence, so it may reflect a read error. V and J are TRBV14 and TRBJ2-7; 7 bases agree with TRBD1. There are 15 residues in the CDR3. The germline V gene encodes CDR1 SGHDN and CDR2 FVKESK. The CDR3 DNA follows: TGTGCCAGCAGCAAAGAGGGGACAGTTTACGCCGAGCAGTACTTC. Its protein product is CASSKEGTVYAEQYF.

This clonotype was detected many times. The chain combines TRBV7-9 with TRBJ1-2; no definite D call. The CDR3 length is 13 residues. Germline values: CDR1 SEHNR, CDR2 FQNEAQ (reference sequence). V shed 2 bases and J shed 4 bases, with 8 bases lying between them. Written as DNA, the CDR3 is TGTGCCAGCAGCTTAAGGGATGGCTATGGCTACACCTTC. It translates to CASSLRDGYGYTF.

This clonotype was recorded at least ten times. The chain carries TRBV20-1 and TRBJ2-3; maybe TRBD1 (5 bases). Germline lookup yields CDR1 DFQATT and CDR2 SNEGSKA (reference sequence). This CDR3 has 15 amino acids. Trimming cost V 5 bases and J 0 bases, with 15 bases left between them. The DNA for the CDR3 is TGCAGTGCTCAGGGAAGGAGACTTAGCACAGATACGCAGTATTTT. Translated, it gives CSAQGRRLSTDTQYF.

This clonotype was recorded many times. The chain has TRBV12-3 or TRBV12-4 and TRBJ2-7; D ambiguous. The CDR3 is made up of 13 amino acids. Between the trimmed V and J ends, which lost 3 bases and 3 bases, there was a span of 9 bases. The CDR3 reads CASSFGRNYEQYF. The CDR3 DNA reads TGTGCCAGCAGTTTTGGCCGGAACTACGAGCAGTACTTC.

This clonotype showed up many times. V is TRBV6-5 and J is TRBJ2-7, with D perhaps TRBD2 (6 bases). Trimming took 4 bases from V and 1 from J, leaving 26 bases between them. CDR1 and CDR2 from the germline V gene are MNHEY and SVGAGI. The CDR3 is made up of 19 amino acids. CDR3 nucleotides: TGTGCCAGCAGTTCCGGGTCGTCCGGGAGTCTAGACCCATCCTACGAGCAGTACTTC. This gives the protein CASSSGSSGSLDPSYEQYF.